Listed below are T cell receptor beta chains from one sample, sequenced in a study of T cell responses to AZD1222 COVID-19 vaccine. Generated by immunoSEQ multiplex PCR, the TCRdb table keeps only in-frame clones and is missing some. The sample consists of 120,000 to 150,000 clones, about 89% of them appearing once. The sample consisted of peripheral blood, taken on day 0 of AZD1222 vaccination. The receptors stem from an adult in good health. Each CDR3 is given with its conserved first and last residue. D genes are given only for firm matches. Size values are once, few and many counts, or a class for expanded clones, and some rows have none.

J: TRBJ1-2; D: NA; V: TRBV29-1; size: NA; DNA: TGCAGCGTTGAAGAGGGGGGGGCTGGAGGCTACACCTTC; CDR3: CSVEEGGAGGYTF
J: TRBJ2-7; D: TRBD1; V: TRBV30; size: NA; DNA: TGTGCCTGGAGGAACAGGGGGCTCTACGAGCAGTACTTC; CDR3: CAWRNRGLYEQYF
J: TRBJ1-1; D: NA; V: TRBV18; size: NA; DNA: TGTGCCAGCTCACCCCGGACGGAGAACACTGAAGCTTTCTTT; CDR3: CASSPRTENTEAFF
J: TRBJ2-3; D: NA; V: TRBV4-3; size: NA; DNA: TGCGCCAGCAGCCCCTACCACGGGAGTGGAGTCACGCAGTATTTT; CDR3: CASSPYHGSGVTQYF
J: TRBJ1-2; D: TRBD1; V: TRBV6-4; size: NA; DNA: TGTGCCAGCAGCCCAGGGGGGAATAACTATGGCTACACCTTC; CDR3: CASSPGGNNYGYTF
J: TRBJ1-5; D: NA; V: TRBV3-1/TRBV3-2; size: once; DNA: TGTGCCAGCAGCCGGACGGGGGGCAATCAGCCCCAGCATTTT; CDR3: CASSRTGGNQPQHF
J: TRBJ1-1; D: NA; V: TRBV19; size: NA; DNA: TGTGCCAGTAGTATCGGCATCCCCATGAACACTGAAGCTTTCTTT; CDR3: CASSIGIPMNTEAFF
J: TRBJ1-2; D: NA; V: TRBV20-1; size: NA; DNA: TGCAGTGCTAGTTGGCAGGGGAGTACCTATGGCTACACCTTC; CDR3: CSASWQGSTYGYTF
J: TRBJ2-2; D: NA; V: TRBV25-1; size: few; DNA: TGTGCCAGCAGTGAAGGGTCGCGTCCCGGGGAGCTGTTTTTT; CDR3: CASSEGSRPGELFF
J: TRBJ1-1; D: TRBD1; V: TRBV3-1/TRBV3-2; size: NA; DNA: TGTGCCAGCAGCCACGGACAGGGAGTGCAAGCTTTCTTT; CDR3: CASSHGQGVQAFF
J: TRBJ2-7; D: NA; V: TRBV3-1/TRBV3-2; size: NA; DNA: TGTGCCAGCAGCCAAGAGGACAGACAGTTCTACGAGCAGTACTTC; CDR3: CASSQEDRQFYEQYF
J: TRBJ1-4; D: NA; V: TRBV4-1; size: NA; DNA: TGCGCCAGCAGCCGATCAGAGTATGAAAAACTGTTTTTT; CDR3: CASSRSEYEKLFF
J: TRBJ2-1; D: NA; V: TRBV28; size: once; DNA: TGTGCCAGCAGTTTAGGAATTGCGGACGTATGGGATGAGCAGTTCTTC; CDR3: CASSLGIADVWDEQFF
J: TRBJ1-3; D: NA; V: TRBV9; size: NA; DNA: TGTGCCAGCAGCCCCCGCGGGTGGGTGGGGTCCTCTGGAAACACCATATATTTT; CDR3: CASSPRGWVGSSGNTIYF
J: TRBJ1-3; D: NA; V: TRBV7-9; size: NA; DNA: TGTGCCAGCAGCCGACCAAAGAGCTCTGGAAACACCATATATTTT; CDR3: CASSRPKSSGNTIYF
J: TRBJ1-6; D: NA; V: TRBV14; size: NA; DNA: TGTGCCAGCAGCCACGGGGCGGCTTCACCCCTCCACTTT; CDR3: CASSHGAASPLHF
J: TRBJ1-1; D: NA; V: TRBV19; size: once; DNA: TGTGCCAGTCGGTTAAGCGGGGCGAACACTGAAGCTTTCTTT; CDR3: CASRLSGANTEAFF
J: TRBJ1-2; D: TRBD1; V: TRBV10-3; size: few; DNA: TGTGCCATCAGAGCCGACGGGACAGGGCGTTACTATGGCTACACCTTC; CDR3: CAIRADGTGRYYGYTF
J: TRBJ2-5; D: NA; V: TRBV18; size: NA; DNA: TGTGCCAGCTCACCGGGGGGCAGGCTGCAAGAGACCCAGTACTTC; CDR3: CASSPGGRLQETQYF
J: TRBJ2-1; D: NA; V: TRBV5-1; size: NA; DNA: TGCGCCAGCAAGAAGGGCTCCTACAATGAGCAGTTCTTC; CDR3: CASKKGSYNEQFF
J: TRBJ2-5; D: NA; V: TRBV5-4; size: NA; DNA: TGTGCCAGCAGCTCGCACAGGATCCCGGAGACCCAGTACTTC; CDR3: CASSSHRIPETQYF
J: TRBJ2-1; D: NA; V: TRBV6-5; size: once; DNA: TGTGCCAGCAGAAACTACGGCAATGAGCAGTTCTTC; CDR3: CASRNYGNEQFF
J: TRBJ1-2; D: NA; V: TRBV9; size: NA; DNA: TGTGCCAGCAGCGTAGGTTCAGGGCCCTATGGCTACACCTTC; CDR3: CASSVGSGPYGYTF
J: TRBJ1-5; D: NA; V: TRBV19; size: NA; DNA: TGTGCCAGTAGTATCGGGATGGAGTGGGCCCAGCATTTT; CDR3: CASSIGMEWAQHF
J: TRBJ1-6; D: NA; V: TRBV19; size: NA; DNA: TGTGCCAGTAGTACCTCCGGGACCCGAGGTTCACCCCTCCACTTT; CDR3: CASSTSGTRGSPLHF
J: TRBJ2-7; D: NA; V: TRBV27; size: NA; DNA: TGTGCCAGCAGTTTAGAGGGACCCCACTCACTCTACGAGCAGTACTTC; CDR3: CASSLEGPHSLYEQYF
J: TRBJ2-7; D: NA; V: TRBV7-9; size: NA; DNA: TGTGCCAGCAGCTTAGGGATCCTTACCTACGAGCAGTACTTC; CDR3: CASSLGILTYEQYF
J: TRBJ2-5; D: NA; V: TRBV11-1; size: once; DNA: TGTGCCAGCAGCTCGCACGACAGACGCCAAGAGACCCAGTACTTC; CDR3: CASSSHDRRQETQYF
J: TRBJ2-4; D: TRBD1; V: TRBV6-5; size: NA; DNA: TGTGCCAGCAGCGGGACAGGGCAAAACATTCAGTACTTC; CDR3: CASSGTGQNIQYF
J: TRBJ2-3; D: TRBD2; V: TRBV9; size: NA; DNA: TGTGCCAGCAGCGCACTGTCGGGGGGGCAGATTCATACGCAGTATTTT; CDR3: CASSALSGGQIHTQYF
J: TRBJ1-1; D: NA; V: TRBV5-6; size: few; DNA: TGTGCCAGCAGCTTTGGACCCGGACAGTTGAACACTGAAGCTTTCTTT; CDR3: CASSFGPGQLNTEAFF
J: TRBJ2-3; D: NA; V: TRBV6-5; size: NA; DNA: TGTGCCAGCGGAGCGGTTAGCACAGATACGCAGTATTTT; CDR3: CASGAVSTDTQYF
J: TRBJ2-1; D: TRBD2; V: TRBV13; size: NA; DNA: TGTGCCAGCAGCCCCTCCCGGCGGGAGTTCTACAATGAGCAGTTCTTC; CDR3: CASSPSRREFYNEQFF
J: TRBJ1-1; D: NA; V: TRBV5-1; size: NA; DNA: TGCGCCAGCAGCTTGGAAGGTGAAGCTTTCTTT; CDR3: CASSLEGEAFF
J: TRBJ2-7; D: NA; V: TRBV29-1; size: NA; DNA: TGCAGCGCCGCGGGGCCGCTCGGGGAGCAGTACTTC; CDR3: CSAAGPLGEQYF
J: TRBJ2-1; D: NA; V: TRBV25-1; size: NA; DNA: TGTGCCAGCAGTGACGACTGGGCAGGGTGGAACAATGAGCAGTTCTTC; CDR3: CASSDDWAGWNNEQFF
J: TRBJ1-2; D: NA; V: TRBV7-8; size: NA; DNA: TGTGCCAGCAGCCGAACAGTTAACTATGGCTACACCTTC; CDR3: CASSRTVNYGYTF
J: TRBJ1-6; D: NA; V: TRBV27; size: NA; DNA: TGTGCCAGCAGCCTAACGGCAACCTCCTATAATTCACCCCTCCACTTT; CDR3: CASSLTATSYNSPLHF
J: TRBJ1-2; D: NA; V: TRBV28; size: NA; DNA: TGTGCCAGCAGTTTATATTCCGCCTCGGGCGGTTATGGCTACACCTTC; CDR3: CASSLYSASGGYGYTF
J: TRBJ1-1; D: NA; V: TRBV19; size: NA; DNA: TGTGCCAGTAGTGCGGCAGGGGCAAACACTGAAGCTTTCTTT; CDR3: CASSAAGANTEAFF
J: TRBJ2-2; D: NA; V: TRBV18; size: NA; DNA: TGTGCCAGCTCCCCCTTTATGGGGGCGGACACCGGGGAGCTGTTTTTT; CDR3: CASSPFMGADTGELFF
J: TRBJ1-6; D: TRBD1; V: TRBV28; size: NA; DNA: TGTGCCAGCAGACGCACTCTGGGACAGAGAAGGGATTCACCCCTCCACTTT; CDR3: CASRRTLGQRRDSPLHF
J: TRBJ2-2; D: NA; V: TRBV6-4; size: NA; DNA: TGTGCCAGCAGGGCCCGGGGGTACACCGGGGAGCTGTTTTTT; CDR3: CASRARGYTGELFF
J: TRBJ2-6; D: NA; V: TRBV28; size: NA; DNA: TGTGCCAGCAGCCGCCGAAAGGGATCTGGGGCCAACGTCCTGACTTTC; CDR3: CASSRRKGSGANVLTF
J: TRBJ1-6; D: TRBD1; V: TRBV28; size: NA; DNA: TGTGCCAGCACACAATTACGGGGACAGGGTCACAATAATTCACCCCTCCACTTT; CDR3: CASTQLRGQGHNNSPLHF
J: TRBJ2-1; D: TRBD2; V: TRBV28; size: NA; DNA: TGTGCCAGCGGAAAGCGGGGGACTACCTACAATGAGCAGTTCTTC; CDR3: CASGKRGTTYNEQFF
J: TRBJ1-2; D: NA; V: TRBV30; size: NA; DNA: TGTGCCTGGAGTAGTCAGGGCTATGGCTACACCTTC; CDR3: CAWSSQGYGYTF
J: TRBJ1-1; D: TRBD1; V: TRBV7-9; size: NA; DNA: TGTGCCAGCAGATTCGCCGGGACAGTGAACACTGAAGCTTTCTTT; CDR3: CASRFAGTVNTEAFF
J: TRBJ2-2; D: NA; V: TRBV6-5; size: NA; DNA: TGTGCCAGCAAGGATGCGATGAACACCGGGGAGCTGTTTTTT; CDR3: CASKDAMNTGELFF
J: TRBJ1-2; D: TRBD1; V: TRBV27; size: NA; DNA: TGTGCCAGCAGTTTATCGACCGCCGACAGGGGGCCTAACTATGGCTACACCTTC; CDR3: CASSLSTADRGPNYGYTF
J: TRBJ1-2; D: NA; V: TRBV6-5; size: NA; DNA: TGTGCCAGCAGCCTAACGGGTGGGTACGGCTACACCTTC; CDR3: CASSLTGGYGYTF
J: TRBJ1-4; D: TRBD1; V: TRBV15; size: NA; DNA: TGTGCCACCAGCAGAGGCGGAGGGGGCAGCTTTAATGAAAAACTGTTTTTT; CDR3: CATSRGGGGSFNEKLFF
J: TRBJ2-7; D: TRBD1; V: TRBV7-8; size: NA; DNA: TGTGCCAGCAGCTCTCCGGGACAGGTTACCTACGAGCAGTACTTC; CDR3: CASSSPGQVTYEQYF